This T cell receptor beta chain was observed in a study of T cell responses to AZD1222 COVID-19 vaccine. Study details: Analyses pooled second doses at about 4 or about 12 weeks. Study-level results: Among spike-specific TCRs, nearly half reportedly target unmutated variant regions. Only five to seven AZD1222 recipients tested seropositive at baseline. Mapped onto spike, vaccine-associated CD4 TCRs spanned it and were dominant at 160-218 and 743-854.

A word on this clone: Its specificity is not known.

There are 17 residues in the CDR3. The germline gives CDR1 SGDLS, CDR2 YYNGEE. Trimming removed 0 bases from V and 10 bases from J; junction bases left unmatched: 12. Data came from immunoSEQ multiplex PCR; TCRdb stores just in-frame clones and leaves some out. Of 120,000 or so clones listed, 81% are singletons. The sequences come from peripheral blood, collected on day 0 of AZD1222 vaccination. The clonotype originates from an adult in good health. The chain uses TRBV9 and TRBJ2-1; 11 nucleotides align to TRBD2. In nucleotides, the CDR3 is TGTGCCAGCAGCGTAGTAGCGGGAGGGCTCCTTTTCGGAGAGCAGTTCTTC. Translated, it gives CASSVVAGGLLFGEQFF. Full variable domain (missing parts from reference TRBV9 and TRBJ2-1): DSGVTQTPKHLITATGQRVTLRCSPRSGDLSVYWYQQSLDQGLQFLIQYYNGEERAKGNILERFSAQQFPDLHSELNLSSLELGDSALYFCASSVVAGGLLFGEQFFGPGTRLTVL.